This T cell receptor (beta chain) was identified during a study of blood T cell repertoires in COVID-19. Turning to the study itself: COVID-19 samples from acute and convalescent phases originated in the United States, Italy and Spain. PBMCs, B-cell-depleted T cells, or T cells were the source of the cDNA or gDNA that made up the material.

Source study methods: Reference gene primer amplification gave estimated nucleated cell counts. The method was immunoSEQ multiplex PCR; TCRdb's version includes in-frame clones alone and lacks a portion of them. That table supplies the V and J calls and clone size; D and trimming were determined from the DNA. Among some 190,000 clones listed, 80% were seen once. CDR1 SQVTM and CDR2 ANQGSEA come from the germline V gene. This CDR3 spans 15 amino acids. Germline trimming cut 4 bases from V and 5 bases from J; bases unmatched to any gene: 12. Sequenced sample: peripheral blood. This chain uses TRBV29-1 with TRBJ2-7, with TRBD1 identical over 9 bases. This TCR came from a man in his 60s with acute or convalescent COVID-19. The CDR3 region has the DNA TGCAGCGTTGTTCCACCGACAGGGGGTTTCAACGAGCAGTACTTC. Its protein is CSVVPPTGGFNEQYF.